Listed below are T cell receptor beta chains from one sample, sequenced in a study of vaccination effects on CD4 cells after COVID-19. No antigen has been identified for these receptors. Profiling relied on immunoSEQ multiplex PCR, and the TCRdb table lists in-frame clones only, not all of them. This sample has around 45,000 clones, with around three quarters found just once. Sequencing was performed on CD4+ T cells from PBMCs cultured with SARS-CoV-2 spike peptides, taken before COVID-19 vaccination. All receptors derive from a human donor who received a COVID-19 vaccine. Each CDR3 is given with its conserved first and last residue. D genes are given only for firm matches. The size entry is marked missing in some rows and otherwise reads once, few, many or a size class.

NA TRBD1 TRBJ1-2 16 TRBV19 TGTGCCAGTAATCGACAGGGGGCCTTTCAATACTATGGCTACACCTTC CASNRQGAFQYYGYTF
NA NA TRBJ1-4 14 TRBV28 TGTGCCAGCAGTTTATCAGGCAGCCTTGAAAAACTGTTTTTT CASSLSGSLEKLFF
NA TRBD1 TRBJ1-1 18 TRBV19 TGTGCCAGTAGTATAGCCCCGGCCGACAGGGCCTATGGCACTGAAGCTTTCTTT CASSIAPADRAYGTEAFF
NA TRBD1 TRBJ2-3 13 TRBV5-1 TGCGCCAGCAGCCGGACAGGGTCAGATACGCAGTATTTT CASSRTGSDTQYF
few NA TRBJ1-1 11 TRBV5-1 TGCGCCAGCAGCGGCGACAGGGAAGCTTTCTTT CASSGDREAFF
NA NA TRBJ2-5 14 TRBV11-2 TGTGCCAGCAGTCGCGGACAGCTCCAAGAGACCCAGTACTTC CASSRGQLQETQYF
few NA TRBJ2-3 12 TRBV7-3 TGTGCCAGCAGCTTTTATGGAGATACGCAGTATTTT CASSFYGDTQYF
once TRBD1 TRBJ1-5 15 TRBV28 TGTGCCAGCAGGGGGACAGGGGGCTCTTCTCAGCCCCAGCATTTT CASRGTGGSSQPQHF
NA TRBD1 TRBJ1-4 14 TRBV6-5 TGTGCCAGCATGACGGGACAGACCCCCGAAAAACTGTTTTTT CASMTGQTPEKLFF
NA NA TRBJ2-3 14 TRBV24-1 TGTGCCACCAGTGGCCCGCAGTCCACAGATACGCAGTATTTT CATSGPQSTDTQYF
NA TRBD1 TRBJ1-2 14 TRBV2 TGTGCCAGCAGTGTGTCACAGGGGTTCTATGGCTACACCTTC CASSVSQGFYGYTF
once NA TRBJ1-5 14 TRBV11-2 TGTGCCAGCAGCTTGGGGGGGAGCAATCAGCCCCAGCATTTT CASSLGGSNQPQHF
NA NA TRBJ1-2 16 TRBV2 TGTGCCAGCAGTGAAGGGCACAGGTCCTCCCTCTATGGCTACACCTTC CASSEGHRSSLYGYTF
NA NA TRBJ2-1 15 TRBV9 TGTGCCAGCAGCGGAAAGACAGGAGACTACAATGAGCAGTTCTTC CASSGKTGDYNEQFF
NA NA TRBJ1-3 15 TRBV7-9 TGTGCCAGCAGCTTACGGGGTCTTTCTGGAAACACCATATATTTT CASSLRGLSGNTIYF
NA NA TRBJ1-1 12 TRBV30 TGTGCCTGGAGTTCGGACACCCCTGAAGCTTTCTTT CAWSSDTPEAFF
NA NA TRBJ1-6 12 TRBV7-2 TGTGCCAGCAGACAAGGGGTTTCACCCCTCCACTTT CASRQGVSPLHF
NA NA TRBJ2-3 16 TRBV5-8 TGTGCCAGCAGCTTGGCAGTAAGAAACGTTGCAGATACGCAGTATTTT CASSLAVRNVADTQYF
NA TRBD1 TRBJ1-2 17 TRBV6-4 TGTGCCAGCAGTGACTCCCCGGGGCGGGACAGGGGATTTGGCTACACCTTC CASSDSPGRDRGFGYTF
NA NA TRBJ2-3 14 TRBV6-5 TGTGCCAGCAGTTACGGCTGGGAACGAGATACGCAGTATTTT CASSYGWERDTQYF
few NA TRBJ1-6 14 TRBV4-3 TGCGCCAGCAGCCAAGGGCACAGGAATTCACCCCTCCACTTT CASSQGHRNSPLHF
NA NA TRBJ1-1 14 TRBV5-1 TGCGCCAGCAGCTTGTCGACCATGAACACTGAAGCTTTCTTT CASSLSTMNTEAFF
NA TRBD1 TRBJ1-2 15 TRBV6-6 TGTGCCAGCAGGCTTAGGGACAGCGCTAACTATGGCTACACCTTC CASRLRDSANYGYTF
NA NA TRBJ2-3 14 TRBV28 TGTGCCAGCAGTTTGAGTCTAGCAACCGATACGCAGTATTTT CASSLSLATDTQYF
NA TRBD1 TRBJ2-2 17 TRBV19 TGTGCCAGTAGTAGACCCTTCAGGGGGCGCTTCTCCGGGGAGCTGTTTTTT CASSRPFRGRFSGELFF
NA TRBD1 TRBJ1-6 16 TRBV6-4 TGTGCCAGCAGTGGGGACAGGCAGTCCTATAATTCACCCCTCCACTTT CASSGDRQSYNSPLHF
NA NA TRBJ2-1 16 TRBV5-1 TGCGCCAGCAGCTTGGTGGGTGAGGGTAGGGACAATGAGCAGTTCTTC CASSLVGEGRDNEQFF
NA NA TRBJ2-5 15 TRBV5-6 TGTGCCAGCAGCGTGCAGGGGGGGTACCAAGAGACCCAGTACTTC CASSVQGGYQETQYF
NA TRBD1 TRBJ1-2 12 TRBV3-1/TRBV3-2 TGTGCCAGCAGCCAATCACAGGGGGGCTACACCTTC CASSQSQGGYTF
NA NA TRBJ2-3 18 TRBV6-4 TGTGCCAGCAGTCAATTTGGTGGGGGTACAACTAGCACAGATACGCAGTATTTT CASSQFGGGTTSTDTQYF
NA TRBD2 TRBJ2-3 15 TRBV7-9 TGTGCCAGCAGCTTAGCGCGGAGCGGGGGTGATACGCAGTATTTT CASSLARSGGDTQYF
NA NA TRBJ2-3 18 TRBV4-2 TGTGCCAGCAGCCAAGAGCGGGTCGACCTATATGGGGCAGATACGCAGTATTTT CASSQERVDLYGADTQYF
NA NA TRBJ1-4 13 TRBV21-1 TGTGCCAGCAGCAAAGAGGCGGATGAAAAACTGTTTTTT CASSKEADEKLFF